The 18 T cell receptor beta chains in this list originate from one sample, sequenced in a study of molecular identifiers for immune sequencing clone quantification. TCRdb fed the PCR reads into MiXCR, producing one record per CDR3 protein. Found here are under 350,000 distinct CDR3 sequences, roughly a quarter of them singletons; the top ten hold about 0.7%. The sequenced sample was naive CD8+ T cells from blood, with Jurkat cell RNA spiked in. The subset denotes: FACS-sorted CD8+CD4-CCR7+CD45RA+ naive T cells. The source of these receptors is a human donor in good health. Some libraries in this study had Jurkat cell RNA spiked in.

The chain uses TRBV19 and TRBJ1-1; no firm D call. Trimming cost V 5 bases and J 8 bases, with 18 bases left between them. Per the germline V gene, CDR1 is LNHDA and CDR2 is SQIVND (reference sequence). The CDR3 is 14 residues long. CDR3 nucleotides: TGTGCCAGTAGTGCCAGTCACGTTGGCACCGAAGCTTTCTTT. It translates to CASSASHVGTEAFF.

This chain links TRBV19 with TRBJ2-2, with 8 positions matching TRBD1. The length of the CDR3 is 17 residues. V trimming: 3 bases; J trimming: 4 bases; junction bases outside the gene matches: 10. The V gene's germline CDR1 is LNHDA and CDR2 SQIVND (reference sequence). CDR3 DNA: TGTGCCAGTAGTATGGGCAGGGGGCTCATTGGCACCGGGGAGCTGTTTTTT. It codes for CASSMGRGLIGTGELFF.

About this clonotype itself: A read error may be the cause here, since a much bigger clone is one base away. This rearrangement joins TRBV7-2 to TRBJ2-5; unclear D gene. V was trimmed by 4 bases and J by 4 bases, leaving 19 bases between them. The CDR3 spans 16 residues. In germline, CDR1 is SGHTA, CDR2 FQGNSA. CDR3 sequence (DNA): TGTGCCAGCAGCTCGCATATGGCCAGATCCCGAGAGACCCAGTACTTC. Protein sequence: CASSSHMARSRETQYF.

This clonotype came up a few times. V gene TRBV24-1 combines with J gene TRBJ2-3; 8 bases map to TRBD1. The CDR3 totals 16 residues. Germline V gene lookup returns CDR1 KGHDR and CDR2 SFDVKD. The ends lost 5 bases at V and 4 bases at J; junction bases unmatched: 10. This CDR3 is CATSGAGTGAPDTQYF. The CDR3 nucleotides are TGTGCCACCAGTGGCGCCGGGACAGGAGCCCCAGATACGCAGTATTTT.

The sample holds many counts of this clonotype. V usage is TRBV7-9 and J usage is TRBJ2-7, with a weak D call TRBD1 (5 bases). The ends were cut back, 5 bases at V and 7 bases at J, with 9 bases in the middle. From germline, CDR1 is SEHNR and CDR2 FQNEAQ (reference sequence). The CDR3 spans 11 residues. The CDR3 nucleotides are TGTGCCAGCAGCACCGGACAAGAGCAGTACTTC. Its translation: CASSTGQEQYF.

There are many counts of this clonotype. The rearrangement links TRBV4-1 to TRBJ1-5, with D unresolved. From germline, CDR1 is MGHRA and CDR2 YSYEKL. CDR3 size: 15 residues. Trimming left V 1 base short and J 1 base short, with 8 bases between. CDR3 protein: CASSQGLGSNQPQHF. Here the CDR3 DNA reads TGCGCCAGCAGCCAAGGGTTGGGGAGCAATCAGCCCCAGCATTTT.

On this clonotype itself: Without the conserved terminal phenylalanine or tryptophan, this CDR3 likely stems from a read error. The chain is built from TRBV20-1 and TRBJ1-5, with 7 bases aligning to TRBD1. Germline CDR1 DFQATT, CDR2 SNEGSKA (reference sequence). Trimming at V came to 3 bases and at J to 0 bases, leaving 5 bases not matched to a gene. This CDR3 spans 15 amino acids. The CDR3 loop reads CSASWDRNSNQPQHL. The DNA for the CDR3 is TGCAGTGCTAGCTGGGACAGAAATAGCAATCAGCCCCAGCATCTT.

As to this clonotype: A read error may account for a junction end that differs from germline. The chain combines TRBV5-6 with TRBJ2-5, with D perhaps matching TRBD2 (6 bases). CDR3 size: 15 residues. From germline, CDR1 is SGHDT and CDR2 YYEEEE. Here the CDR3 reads CASSSLVGGQATQYF. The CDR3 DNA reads TGTGCCAGCAGCTCTCTAGTTGGAGGGCAAGCGACCCAGTACTTC.

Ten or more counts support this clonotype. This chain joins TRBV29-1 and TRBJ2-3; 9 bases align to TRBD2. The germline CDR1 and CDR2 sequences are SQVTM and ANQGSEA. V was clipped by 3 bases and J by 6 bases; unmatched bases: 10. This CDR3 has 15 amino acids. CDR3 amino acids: CSVEYPSGNLDTQYF. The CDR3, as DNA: TGCAGCGTTGAGTATCCTAGCGGGAATCTGGATACGCAGTATTTT.

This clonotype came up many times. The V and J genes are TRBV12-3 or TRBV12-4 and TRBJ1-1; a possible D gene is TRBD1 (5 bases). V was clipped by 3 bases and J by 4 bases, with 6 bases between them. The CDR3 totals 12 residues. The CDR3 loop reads CASSFRVTEAFF. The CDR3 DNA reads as TGTGCCAGCAGTTTCAGGGTCACTGAAGCTTTCTTT.

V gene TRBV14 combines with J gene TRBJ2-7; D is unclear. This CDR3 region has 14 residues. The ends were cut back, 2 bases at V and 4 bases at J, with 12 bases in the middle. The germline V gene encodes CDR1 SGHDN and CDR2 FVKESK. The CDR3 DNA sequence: TGTGCCAGCAGCCAACATCGTGATTCGTACGAGCAGTACTTC. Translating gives CASSQHRDSYEQYF.

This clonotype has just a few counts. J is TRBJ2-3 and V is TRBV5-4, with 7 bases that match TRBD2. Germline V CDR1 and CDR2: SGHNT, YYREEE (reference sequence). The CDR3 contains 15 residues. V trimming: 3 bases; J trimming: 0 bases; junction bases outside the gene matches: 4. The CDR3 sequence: CASSSASGSTDTQYF. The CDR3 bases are TGTGCCAGCAGCTCCGCTAGCGGTAGCACAGATACGCAGTATTTT.

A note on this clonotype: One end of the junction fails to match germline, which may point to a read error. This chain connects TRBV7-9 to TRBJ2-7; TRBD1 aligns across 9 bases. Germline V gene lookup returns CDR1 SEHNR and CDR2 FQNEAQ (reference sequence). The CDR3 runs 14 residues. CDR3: CASSPRQGEVAQSF. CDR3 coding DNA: TGTGCCAGCAGCCCGAGACAGGGGGAGGTCGCGCAGTCCTTC.

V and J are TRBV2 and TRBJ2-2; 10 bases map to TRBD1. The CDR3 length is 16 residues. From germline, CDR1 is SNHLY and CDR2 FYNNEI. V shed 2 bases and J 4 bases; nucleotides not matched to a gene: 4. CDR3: CASSESGQGGTGELFF. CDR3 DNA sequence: TGTGCCAGCAGTGAATCAGGACAGGGGGGCACCGGGGAGCTGTTTTTT.

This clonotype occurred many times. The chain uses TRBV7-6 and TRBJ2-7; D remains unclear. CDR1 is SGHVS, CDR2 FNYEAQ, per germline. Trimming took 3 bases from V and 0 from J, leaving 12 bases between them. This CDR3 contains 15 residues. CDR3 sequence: CASSFGRASSYEQYF. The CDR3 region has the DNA TGTGCCAGCAGCTTTGGTCGGGCTAGCTCCTACGAGCAGTACTTC.

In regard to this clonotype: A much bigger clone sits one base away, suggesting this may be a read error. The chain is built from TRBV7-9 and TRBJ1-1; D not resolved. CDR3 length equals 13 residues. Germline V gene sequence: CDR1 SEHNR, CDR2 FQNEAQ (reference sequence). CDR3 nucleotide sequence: TGTGGCAGCAGCCCGGCCTTTATCGCTGAAGCTTTCTTT. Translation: CGSSPAFIAEAFF.

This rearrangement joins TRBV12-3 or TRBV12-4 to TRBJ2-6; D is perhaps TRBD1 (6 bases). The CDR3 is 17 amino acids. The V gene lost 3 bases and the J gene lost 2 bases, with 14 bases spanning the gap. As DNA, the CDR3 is TGTGCCAGCAGTTTGACAGGCCCGTCGCCTGGGGCCAACGTCCTGACTTTC. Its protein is CASSLTGPSPGANVLTF.

Here the CDR3 DNA reads TGTGCCAGCAGTTACTCTCAGGGGGCTTACTACGAGCAGTACTTC. Translated: CASSYSQGAYYEQYF. The chain carries TRBV6-5 and TRBJ2-7; TRBD1 matches 8 bases. Trimming at V came to 0 bases and at J to 3 bases, leaving 4 bases not matched to a gene. Germline values: CDR1 MNHEY, CDR2 SVGAGI. The CDR3 loop spans 15 amino acids.